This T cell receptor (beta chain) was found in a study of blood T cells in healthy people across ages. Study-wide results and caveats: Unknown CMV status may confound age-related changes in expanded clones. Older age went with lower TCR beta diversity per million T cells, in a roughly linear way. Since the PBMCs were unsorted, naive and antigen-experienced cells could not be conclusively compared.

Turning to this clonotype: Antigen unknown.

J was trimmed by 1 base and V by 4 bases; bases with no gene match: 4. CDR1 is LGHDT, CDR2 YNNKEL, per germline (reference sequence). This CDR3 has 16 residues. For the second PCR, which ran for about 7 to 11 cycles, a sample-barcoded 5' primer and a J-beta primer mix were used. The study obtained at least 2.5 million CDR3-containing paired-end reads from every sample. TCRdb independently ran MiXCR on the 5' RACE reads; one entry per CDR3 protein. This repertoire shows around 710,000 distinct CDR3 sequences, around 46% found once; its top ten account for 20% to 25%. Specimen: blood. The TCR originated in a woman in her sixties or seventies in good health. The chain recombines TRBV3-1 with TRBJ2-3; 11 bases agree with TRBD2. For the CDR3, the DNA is TGTGCCAGCAGCCTACATAGCGGGGGGGGCACAGATACGCAGTATTTT. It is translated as CASSLHSGGGTDTQYF.